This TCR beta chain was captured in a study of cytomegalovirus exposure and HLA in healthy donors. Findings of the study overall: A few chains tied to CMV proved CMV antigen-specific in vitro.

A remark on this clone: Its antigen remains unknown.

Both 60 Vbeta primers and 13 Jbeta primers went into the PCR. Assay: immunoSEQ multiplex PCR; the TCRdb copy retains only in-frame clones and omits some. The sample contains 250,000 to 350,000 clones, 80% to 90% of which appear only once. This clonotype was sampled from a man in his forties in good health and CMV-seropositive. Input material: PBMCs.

The chain's CDR3 is CASSRNTGYEQYF. The DNA of the CDR3 is TGCGCCAGCAGCCGGAATACAGGGTACGAGCAGTACTTC. The chain links TRBV4-1 to TRBJ2-7, with D maybe TRBD1 (6 bases). CDR3 size: 13 residues. Germline V lookup: CDR1 MGHRA, CDR2 YSYEKL. V lost 4 bases and J lost 4, with 11 bases in between.